This T cell receptor (beta chain) appears in the sequencing data of a study of immune cell composition in non-small cell lung cancer. Study findings and constraints: Clones >0.5% enriched in tumour were rarer in adenocarcinoma (roughly 35%) than squamous (roughly 75%).

With regard to this clone: What it binds is not known.

Assay: immunoSEQ multiplex PCR; the TCRdb copy retains only in-frame clones and omits some. Of roughly 3,800 clones listed, 79% are singletons. CDR1 is LGHNA and CDR2 is YSLEER in the germline V gene. The CDR3 sequence is 17 residues long. The germline V and J ends were trimmed by 3 bases and 6 bases, with 22 bases remaining between them. The sequenced material came from lung tumor tissue. The rearrangement links TRBV4-3 to TRBJ2-3; tentative D call: TRBD1 (6 bases). The TCR sequence derives from a human donor with non-small cell lung cancer. The CDR3 reads CASSHTFPRGGSDTQYF. In DNA form, the CDR3 reads TGCGCCAGCAGCCATACTTTCCCGCGAGGGGGTTCGGATACGCAGTATTTT.